These 9 T cell receptor beta chains share one sample of origin, sequenced in a study of T cells after yellow fever vaccination. TCRdb fed the 5' RACE reads into MiXCR, producing one record per CDR3 protein. The repertoire consists of about 330,000 distinct CDR3 sequences, with roughly 8.6% occurring once and the leading ten covering roughly 15%. The source material was PBMCs, sampled roughly 47 days after the first yellow fever vaccination. Receptors were obtained from a man between 18 and 29 years old who received the YFV17D yellow fever vaccine.

The rearrangement links TRBV29-1 to TRBJ1-1; 8 positions agree with TRBD1. CDR3 length equals 14 residues. CDR1 and CDR2 from the germline V gene are SQVTM and ANQGSEA. V dropped 3 bases and J dropped 8; count of bases not matched to a gene: 11. The CDR3 reads CSVDVGRGLAEAFF. In nucleotides, the CDR3 is TGCAGCGTTGACGTTGGCAGGGGGCTTGCCGAAGCTTTCTTT.

This clonotype was picked up a small number of times. This sequence joins TRBV20-1 and TRBJ2-5, with TRBD1 as a possible D gene (7 bases). Germline CDR1 DFQATT, CDR2 SNEGSKA (reference sequence). This CDR3 is built from 13 residues. Trimming cost V 6 bases and J 4 bases, with 15 bases left between them. The CDR3 reads CSAPSGGGETQYF. DNA for the CDR3: TGCAGTGCCCCGTCAGGGGGAGGAGAGACCCAGTACTTC.

This clonotype was detected a few times. The chain employs TRBV7-2 and TRBJ2-5; 9 nucleotides match TRBD2. The CDR3 is made up of 16 amino acids. CDR1 and CDR2 from the germline V gene are SGHTA and FQGNSA. The ends lost 5 bases at V and 3 bases at J; junction bases unmatched: 10. The CDR3 protein is CASSRRGRGGKETQYF. As DNA, the CDR3 is TGTGCCAGCAGCCGCCGCGGGCGGGGGGGAAAAGAGACCCAGTACTTC.

This clonotype was counted ten times or more. The genes are TRBV5-6 and TRBJ1-5; tentative D call: TRBD1 (5 bases). The CDR3 totals 13 residues. Germline assignment: CDR1 SGHDT and CDR2 YYEEEE. Trimming removed 2 bases from V and 7 bases from J, with 10 bases in between. The CDR3 spells CASSFSGNQPQHF. The CDR3 DNA is TGTGCCAGCAGCTTTTCAGGGAACCAGCCCCAGCATTTT.

The CDR3 nucleotides read TGTGCCAGCAGCTTCATGGGTAGCACAGATACGCAGTATTTT. Encoded protein: CASSFMGSTDTQYF. The J gene is TRBJ2-3, the V gene TRBV5-4, with no clear D. The CDR3 has 14 residues. Trimming stripped 2 bases from V and 0 bases from J, with 7 bases between. CDR1 SGHNT and CDR2 YYREEE come from the germline V gene (reference sequence).

This clonotype was counted only a few times. This chain joins TRBV5-4 and TRBJ2-7, with 8 bases identical to TRBD2. The CDR3 has 16 amino acids. The trim removed 0 bases at V and 0 bases at J, leaving 5 bases unmatched. Germline CDR1 is SGHNT and CDR2 is YYREEE (reference sequence). The CDR3 protein is CASSLGGGLPSYEQYF. Here the CDR3 DNA reads TGTGCCAGCAGCTTGGGCGGGGGGCTCCCCTCCTACGAGCAGTACTTC.

V and J are TRBV10-3 and TRBJ1-4; 7 bases agree with TRBD1. The CDR3 totals 13 residues. V shed 6 bases and J 4 bases; nucleotides not matched to a gene: 2. Germline V CDR1 and CDR2: ENHRY, SYGVKD. As DNA, the CDR3 is TGTGCCATCAGCCGGGACAGTAATGAAAAACTGTTTTTT. Translating gives CAISRDSNEKLFF.

This clonotype was seen more than once but under ten times. This chain's CDR3 is CASSRTSGGAIGDTQYF. The DNA of the CDR3 is TGCGCCAGCAGCCGGACTAGCGGGGGGGCCATCGGAGATACGCAGTATTTT. The genes are TRBV4-3 and TRBJ2-3; 15 bases agree with TRBD2. The CDR3 totals 17 residues. Per the germline V gene, CDR1 is LGHNA and CDR2 is YSLEER. With V trimmed by 4 bases and J by 5 bases, 7 bases remained unmatched.

The chain has TRBV3-1 and TRBJ1-1; TRBD1 agrees at 11 bases. The V and J ends lost 0 bases and 3 bases, in that order; junction bases with no gene match: 6. Germline-derived CDR1 and CDR2 are LGHDT and YNNKEL (reference sequence). CDR3 length: 17 amino acids. The CDR3 DNA sequence: TGTGCCAGCAGCCAAGATCGGACAGGGGGCTTTGACACTGAAGCTTTCTTT. This encodes CASSQDRTGGFDTEAFF.